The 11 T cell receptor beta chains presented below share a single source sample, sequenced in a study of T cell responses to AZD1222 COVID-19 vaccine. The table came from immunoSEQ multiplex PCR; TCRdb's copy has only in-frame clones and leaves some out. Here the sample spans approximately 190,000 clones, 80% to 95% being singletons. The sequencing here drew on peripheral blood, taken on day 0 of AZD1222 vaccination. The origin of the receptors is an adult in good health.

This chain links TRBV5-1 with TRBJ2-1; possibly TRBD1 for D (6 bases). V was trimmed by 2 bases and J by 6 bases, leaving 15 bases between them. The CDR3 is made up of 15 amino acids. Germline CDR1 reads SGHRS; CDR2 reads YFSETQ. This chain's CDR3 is CASSFIADSSNEQFF. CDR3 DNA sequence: TGCGCCAGCAGCTTCATCGCGGACAGTTCCAATGAGCAGTTCTTC.

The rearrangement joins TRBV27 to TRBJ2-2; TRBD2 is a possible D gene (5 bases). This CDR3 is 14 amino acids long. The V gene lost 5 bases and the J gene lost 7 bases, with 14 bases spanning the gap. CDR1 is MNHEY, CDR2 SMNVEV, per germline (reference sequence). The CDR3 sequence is CASSLQLGGGELFF. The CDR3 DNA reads TGTGCCAGCAGTCTACAACTCGGAGGCGGGGAGCTGTTTTTT.

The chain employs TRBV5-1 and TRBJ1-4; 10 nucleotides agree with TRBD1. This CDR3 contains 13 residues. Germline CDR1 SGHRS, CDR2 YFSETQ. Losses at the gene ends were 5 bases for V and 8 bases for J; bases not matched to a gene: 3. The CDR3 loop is CASSPDRGEKLFF. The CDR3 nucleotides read TGCGCCAGCAGTCCGGACAGGGGGGAAAAACTGTTTTTT.

The CDR3 loop reads CASSTGGHQHF. CDR3 nucleotide sequence: TGTGCCAGCAGCACAGGGGGGCACCAGCATTTT. The genes are TRBV6-6 and TRBJ1-5; 8 positions agree with TRBD1. The CDR3 loop spans 11 amino acids. CDR1 and CDR2 (germline): MNHNY, SVGAGI (reference sequence). Trimming cost V 6 bases and J 12 bases; bases outside gene matches: 4.

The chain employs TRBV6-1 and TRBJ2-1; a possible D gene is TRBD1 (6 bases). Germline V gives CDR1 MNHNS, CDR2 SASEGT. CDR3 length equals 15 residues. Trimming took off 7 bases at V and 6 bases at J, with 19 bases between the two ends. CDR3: CASNPSQAGVNEQFF. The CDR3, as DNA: TGTGCCAGCAATCCCAGCCAGGCAGGGGTCAATGAGCAGTTCTTC.

CDR3 protein: CASTGTGGNTEAFF. For the CDR3, the DNA is TGTGCCAGCACGGGGACAGGGGGAAACACTGAAGCTTTCTTT. The rearrangement links TRBV2 to TRBJ1-1, with TRBD1 matching over 11 bases. The CDR3 covers 14 residues. In germline, CDR1 is SNHLY, CDR2 FYNNEI. V lost 7 bases, J lost 2 bases, and 3 bases stayed unmatched.

The CDR3 sequence: CASSLERSDTQYF. CDR3 nucleotide sequence: TGTGCCAGCAGCCTCGAGCGGTCAGATACGCAGTATTTT. The gene calls are TRBV11-2 and TRBJ2-3; the D gene is possibly TRBD2 (5 bases). Trimming left V 5 bases short and J 4 bases short, with 10 bases between. The CDR3 extends over 13 amino acids. Germline CDR1 reads SGHAT; CDR2 reads FQNNGV.

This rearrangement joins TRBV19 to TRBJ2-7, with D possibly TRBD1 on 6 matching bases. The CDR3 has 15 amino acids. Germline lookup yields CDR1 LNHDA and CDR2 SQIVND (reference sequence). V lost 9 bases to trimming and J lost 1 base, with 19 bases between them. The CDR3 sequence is CASAYRPDRSYEQYF. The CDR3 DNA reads TGTGCCAGCGCTTACCGACCGGACAGATCCTACGAGCAGTACTTC.

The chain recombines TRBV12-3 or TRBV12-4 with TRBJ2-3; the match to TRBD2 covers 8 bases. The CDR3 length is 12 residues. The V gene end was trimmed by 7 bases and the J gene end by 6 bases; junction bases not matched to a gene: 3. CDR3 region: CASTPGGDTQYF. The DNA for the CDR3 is TGTGCCAGCACCCCGGGGGGGGATACGCAGTATTTT.

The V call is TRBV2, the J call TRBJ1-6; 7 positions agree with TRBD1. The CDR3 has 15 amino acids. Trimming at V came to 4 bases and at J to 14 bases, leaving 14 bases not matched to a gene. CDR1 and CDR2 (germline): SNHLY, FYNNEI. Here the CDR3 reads CASSAPGQPRGTLHF. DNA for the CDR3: TGTGCCAGCAGTGCGCCGGGACAGCCGCGAGGGACCCTCCACTTT.

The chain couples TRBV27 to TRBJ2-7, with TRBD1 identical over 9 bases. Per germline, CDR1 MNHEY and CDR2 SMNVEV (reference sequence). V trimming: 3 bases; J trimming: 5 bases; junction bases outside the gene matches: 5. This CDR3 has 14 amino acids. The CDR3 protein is CASSFPGQGHEQYF. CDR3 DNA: TGTGCCAGCAGTTTCCCGGGACAGGGCCACGAGCAGTACTTC.